These 3 T cell receptor beta chains share one sample of origin, sequenced in a study of blood T cell repertoires in COVID-19. Repertoires were generated with immunoSEQ multiplex PCR, while TCRdb's copy carries only in-frame clones and drops some. The sample carries approximately 250,000 clones, around 80% recorded once. The specimen sequenced was peripheral blood. These receptors all stem from a man aged 40-49 years who had recovered from COVID-19.

The J gene is TRBJ1-4, the V gene TRBV6-5; D unclear. The V end was cut by 6 bases, the J end by 7 bases, with 6 bases between. The CDR3 runs to 11 residues. CDR1 and CDR2 from the germline V gene are MNHEY and SVGAGI. The CDR3 sequence: CASRAGEKLFF. The CDR3 nucleotides read TGTGCCAGCAGGGCGGGTGAAAAACTGTTTTTT.

The chain links TRBV3-1 (or the pseudogene TRBV3-2) to TRBJ2-4; unclear D gene. Between the trimmed V and J ends, which lost 1 base and 2 bases, there was a span of 12 bases. The length of the CDR3 is 16 residues. Germline-derived CDR1 and CDR2 are LGHDT and YNNKEL (reference sequence). The CDR3 bases are TGTGCCAGCAGCCAAGGTGATCAGGTTTCCAAAAACATTCAGTACTTC. Translated, it gives CASSQGDQVSKNIQYF.

The chain is built from TRBV11-3 and TRBJ1-2, with D perhaps TRBD1 (5 bases). Germline loops: CDR1 SGHNT, CDR2 YENEEA. V dropped 5 bases and J dropped 8 bases, with 21 bases sitting between them. The CDR3 length is 15 residues. CDR3 sequence: CASSSNSPGLDGYTF. The CDR3 DNA follows: TGTGCCAGCAGCAGTAACTCGCCAGGGTTAGACGGCTACACCTTC.